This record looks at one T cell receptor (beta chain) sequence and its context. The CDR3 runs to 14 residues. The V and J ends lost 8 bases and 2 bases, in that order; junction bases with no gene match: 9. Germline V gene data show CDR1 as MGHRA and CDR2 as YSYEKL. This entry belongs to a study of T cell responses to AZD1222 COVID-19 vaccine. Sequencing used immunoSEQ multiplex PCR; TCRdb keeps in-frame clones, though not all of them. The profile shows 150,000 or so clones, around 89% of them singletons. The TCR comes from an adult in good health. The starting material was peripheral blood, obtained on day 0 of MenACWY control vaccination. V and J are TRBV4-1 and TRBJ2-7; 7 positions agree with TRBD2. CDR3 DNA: TGCGCCAGCTTAAGACGGGGGGAAACCTACGAGCAGTACTTC. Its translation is CASLRRGETYEQYF.